This record concerns one T cell receptor beta chain sequence. Seattle's enrolled individuals joined amid active infection and were then monitored longitudinally. Data came from immunoSEQ multiplex PCR; TCRdb stores just in-frame clones and leaves some out. This sample has about 160,000 clones; around 83% occur once, and the top ten carry about 5.8%. The ends lost 5 bases at V and 0 bases at J; junction bases unmatched: 2. This CDR3 has 14 residues. Germline values: CDR1 MNHNY, CDR2 SVGAGI (reference sequence). The data belong to a study of blood T cell repertoires in COVID-19. The sample was peripheral blood. This rearrangement joins TRBV6-6 to TRBJ1-1; 8 bases agree with TRBD1. This receptor was taken from a woman between 45 and 60 years old with COVID-19, enrolled during active disease. As DNA, the CDR3 is TGTGCCAGCAGTAGACAGGGGCTGAACACTGAAGCTTTCTTT. Translating gives CASSRQGLNTEAFF.